The count of the clone carrying this TCR beta chain is one. Its antigen remains unidentified. This table comes from immunoSEQ multiplex PCR, and its TCRdb copy is limited to in-frame clones, with some not included. The sample carries some 110,000 clones, 90% to 95% recorded once. These data are taken from a study of T cell responses to AZD1222 COVID-19 vaccine. Study-wide results and limits: Among spike-specific TCRs, nearly half reportedly target unmutated variant regions. Only six people who got AZD1222 tested seropositive at baseline.

V was cut by 3 bases and J by 6 bases, with 8 bases left in between. The CDR3 loop spans 13 amino acids. The specimen was peripheral blood, collected on day 0 of AZD1222 vaccination. J is TRBJ1-4 and V is TRBV12-3 or TRBV12-4, with unresolved D. The receptor comes from an adult in good health. CDR3 loop: CASSFERYEKLFF. The CDR3 region has the DNA TGTGCCAGCAGTTTTGAACGGTATGAAAAACTGTTTTTT.